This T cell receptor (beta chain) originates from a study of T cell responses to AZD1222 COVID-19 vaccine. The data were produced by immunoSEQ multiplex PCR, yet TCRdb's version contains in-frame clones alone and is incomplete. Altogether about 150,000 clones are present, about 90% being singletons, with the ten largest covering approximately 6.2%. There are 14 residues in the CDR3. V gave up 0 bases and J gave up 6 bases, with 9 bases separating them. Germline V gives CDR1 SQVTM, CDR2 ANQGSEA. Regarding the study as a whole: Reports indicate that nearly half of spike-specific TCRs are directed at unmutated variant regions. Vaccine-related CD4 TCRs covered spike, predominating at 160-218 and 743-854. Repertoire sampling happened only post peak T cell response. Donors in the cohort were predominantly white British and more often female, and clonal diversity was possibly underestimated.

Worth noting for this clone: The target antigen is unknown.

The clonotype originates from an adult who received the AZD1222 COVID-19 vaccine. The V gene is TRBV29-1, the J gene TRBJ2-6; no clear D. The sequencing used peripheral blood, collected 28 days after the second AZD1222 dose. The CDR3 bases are TGCAGCGTTGAAGATGGTGTTATGGCCAACGTCCTGACTTTC. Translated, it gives CSVEDGVMANVLTF.